The 16 T cell receptor beta chains below all came from one sample that was sequenced in a study of CD8+ T cells in alopecia areata (dated by TCRdb to about 2018). The receptor library was made with the immunoSEQ multiplex PCR assay. RNA was extracted from all samples and reverse transcribed into cDNA, which served as template for TCR sequencing. Here the immuneACCESS table is served through TCRdb, limited to in-frame sequences with V and J called. Missing clones are a known gap in these copies; in checked studies unresolved V genes cover under half, and the rest lacks a known reason. The table for this sample lists about 300,000 clones, none of them counted only once. The biggest ten clones account for more than 0.95% of the sample. Pooled mouse cutaneous lymph node cells were stained for CD4, CD8alpha, NKG2D, NKG2ACE and other markers and were then sorted on a BD Influx. Sequences were obtained from CD4+ T cells sorted from a lymph node. All receptors derive from a C3H/HeJ mouse with alopecia areata. The MHC haplotype for this mouse line is H2-k.

On this clone: Gene and germline names: mouse. The CDR3 end is not reached by the read, which stops 4 residues before it; the germline J gene fills it in. This chain joins TRBV19 and TRBJ2-3; 7 nucleotides agree with TRBD2. Germline V gene lookup returns CDR1 FNHDT and CDR2 SITEND (reference sequence). V trimming: 2 bases; J trimming: 1 base; junction bases outside the gene matches: 4. This CDR3 region has 15 residues. The CDR3 sequence is CASSIWGRGAETLYF. The CDR3 DNA, read in part, is TGTGCCAGCAGTATCTGGGGGAGGGGTGCAGAA.

In its sample, this clone was seen a few times. Genes here carry mouse names. The observed sequence ends 4 residues before the CDR3 terminus, with the missing tail filled in from the germline J gene. The V gene is TRBV19, the J gene TRBJ2-3; 12 bases match TRBD1. The germline gives CDR1 FNHDT, CDR2 SITEND (reference sequence). The CDR3 has 17 residues. J gave up 1 base and V 6 bases, and 9 bases lay outside the gene matches. Partial CDR3 DNA: TGTGCCAGCACCCTCTCCGGGACAGGGGGCGGTGCAGAA. Amino acid sequence: CASTLSGTGGGAE. The whole CDR3 sequence is CASTLSGTGGGAETLYF.

This clone was picked up a small number of times. Gene names denote mouse genes. CDR3 in amino acids: CASSMGGYSDYTF. The sequenced part of the CDR3 DNA is TGTGCCAGCAGTATGGGGGGCTACTCC. The chain links TRBV19 to TRBJ1-2; a weak D match, TRBD1 (6 bases). The read terminates 4 residues before the CDR3 end, so the remaining end is supplied by the germline J gene. V was cut by 2 bases and J by 3 bases, with 8 bases left in between. Germline CDR1 reads FNHDT; CDR2 reads SITEND (reference sequence). This CDR3 region has 13 residues.

This clone has a handful of counts. All gene names here are mouse names. The CDR3 end is not reached by the read, which stops 4 residues before it; the germline J gene fills it in. The V call is TRBV17, the J call TRBJ2-1; D possibly corresponds to TRBD2 (6 bases). The CDR3 is 17 amino acids. Germline V lookup: CDR1 MNHDT, CDR2 YYDKIL. V was clipped by 0 bases and J by 1 base, with 13 bases between them. Partial CDR3 DNA: TGTGCTAGCAGTAGAGATCTGGCTGGGGAGAACTATGCT. It encodes CASSRDLAGENYA. The CDR3 reads in full as CASSRDLAGENYAEQFF.

In regard to this clone: The gene symbols are mouse symbols. The read falls 4 residues short of the CDR3 end, and the missing part is taken from the germline J gene. The gene calls are TRBV1 and TRBJ2-2; possible D gene TRBD1, 6 bases. Trimming took 6 bases from V and 0 from J, leaving 8 bases between them. The germline V gene encodes CDR1 NSQYPW and CDR2 LRSPGD (reference sequence). The CDR3 contains 14 residues. This CDR3 reads CTCRGTTNTGQLYF. The CDR3 DNA, read in part, is TGCACCTGCAGGGGGACAACAAACACCGGG.

Comment on this clone: The gene names given are mouse names. The covered CDR3 bases are TGTGCCAGCGGGACAGATTCCTATAATTCGCCC. Its protein product is CASGTDSYNSP. The CDR3 as a whole reads CASGTDSYNSPLYF. The rearrangement uses TRBV13-2 and TRBJ1-6; D is possibly TRBD1 (5 bases). The read stops 3 residues short of the end of the CDR3; the missing end is completed from the germline J gene. TRBJ1-6 is an ORF, with its function uncertain. This CDR3 has 14 amino acids. Germline V gene sequence: CDR1 NNHNN, CDR2 SYGAGS (reference sequence). Trimming removed 5 bases at V and 0 bases at J, with 6 bases between.

This clone was observed a few times. Any gene name here is a mouse gene name. The missing CDR3 end, 4 residues past where the read stops, is filled in from the germline J gene. The same CDR3 also results from other DNA sequences found in this sample. The chain uses TRBV19 and TRBJ2-3; D is perhaps TRBD2 (6 bases). The CDR3 runs to 12 residues. In germline, CDR1 is FNHDT, CDR2 SITEND (reference sequence). Trimming pared 6 bases from V and 1 base from J, leaving 6 bases between. The CDR3 sequence is CASTGGAETLYF. The DNA read from the CDR3 is TGTGCCAGCACTGGGGGTGCAGAA.

This clone turned up a few times. Mouse germline and gene names are used. The read terminates 4 residues before the CDR3 end, so the remaining end is supplied by the germline J gene. Other DNA sequences in the same sample also yield this CDR3. The gene calls are TRBV31 and TRBJ2-3, with D tentatively TRBD2 (6 bases). The germline CDR1 and CDR2 sequences are GKSSPN and SITVG. The CDR3 is made up of 14 amino acids. V was shortened by 0 bases and J by 1 base, with 8 bases between the two germline ends. The CDR3 bases that were read are TGTGCCTGGAGTCTAGTGGGGGGTGCAGAA. It specifies CAWSLVGGAE. The complete CDR3 sequence is CAWSLVGGAETLYF.

This clone was detected a few times. Just one base apart from a much larger clone, this may be a read error. Gene names and germline refer to mouse. The sequenced fragment ends 4 residues before the CDR3 boundary, so the rest is inferred from the germline J gene. This specimen includes other DNA sequences encoding the same CDR3. The chain combines TRBV13-1 with TRBJ1-2, with D possibly TRBD1 on 5 matching bases. V gave up 0 bases and J gave up 4 bases, with 7 bases separating them. CDR1 is NSHNY, CDR2 SYGAGN, per germline. CDR3 size: 13 residues. The DNA read from the CDR3 is TGTGCCAGCAGTGATGCAAGGGGCTCC. This encodes CASSDARGS. The whole CDR3 sequence reads CASSDARGSDYTF.

As regards this clone: A much bigger clone sits one base away, suggesting this may be a read error. Genes here carry mouse names. Read data end 4 residues before the CDR3 end; the end is taken from the germline J gene. Other DNA sequences in this sample translate to the same CDR3. The chain combines TRBV19 with TRBJ1-2; tentatively, D is TRBD1 (6 bases). The ends were cut back, 7 bases at V and 0 bases at J, with 10 bases in the middle. The CDR3 has 13 residues. CDR1 and CDR2 from the germline V gene are FNHDT and SITEND (reference sequence). The CDR3 sequence: CASRDNANSDYTF. The CDR3 bases that were read are TGTGCCAGCCGGGACAATGCAAACTCC.

A remark on this clone: Genes and germline come from the mouse. The DNA ends 4 residues before the CDR3 does, and the rest of the CDR3 is filled in from the germline J gene. The same CDR3 is also encoded by other DNA sequences in this sample. V gene TRBV31 combines with J gene TRBJ1-1; D possibly corresponds to TRBD1 (6 bases). V lost 0 bases and J 3 bases, leaving 11 bases between the germline ends. This CDR3 contains 14 residues. Per germline, CDR1 GKSSPN and CDR2 SITVG. The CDR3 DNA, read in part, is TGTGCCTGGAGTCTGGGGGGGGCGGACACA. Translated, it gives CAWSLGGADT. The whole CDR3 sequence reads CAWSLGGADTEVFF.

In regard to this clone: These gene names are mouse names. With the read ending 4 residues before the CDR3 end, the germline J gene is used to fill in that end. The chain joins TRBV13-3 to TRBJ2-5, with TRBD1 identical over 8 bases. CDR1 NNHDY and CDR2 SYVADS come from the germline V gene. The CDR3 runs 13 residues. With V trimmed by 4 bases and J by 3 bases, 1 base remained unmatched. CDR3: CASSWTGQDTQYF. The covered CDR3 bases are TGTGCCAGCAGTTGGACAGGGCAAGAC.

This clone was seen a handful of times. Here the gene names and germline are mouse. Read sequence stops 4 residues before the CDR3 end, and the germline J gene provides the missing end. V gene TRBV13-2 combines with J gene TRBJ1-2, with 7 positions matching TRBD1. The V segment lost 0 bases and the J segment 3 bases; nucleotides outside the gene matches: 2. The CDR3 consists of 14 residues. Germline CDR1 and CDR2: NNHNN and SYGAGS (reference sequence). This CDR3 reads CASGDATGDSDYTF. The sequenced CDR3 bases are TGTGCCAGCGGTGATGCAACAGGGGACTCC.

This clone was seen only a few times. The gene names given are mouse names. Read data end 4 residues before the CDR3 end; the end is taken from the germline J gene. V gene TRBV19 combines with J gene TRBJ2-1; perhaps TRBD1 as D (6 bases). The germline CDR1 and CDR2 sequences are FNHDT and SITEND (reference sequence). The V and J ends lost 1 base and 3 bases respectively, with 14 bases between them. The length of the CDR3 is 16 residues. CDR3 DNA (partial): TGTGCCAGCAGTATAAGCGGCAGGGGTGGCTATGCT. This encodes CASSISGRGGYA. The CDR3 reads in full as CASSISGRGGYAEQFF.

Turning to this clone: These gene names are mouse names. The read falls 4 residues short of the CDR3 end, and the missing part is taken from the germline J gene. V is TRBV5 and J is TRBJ2-1; 8 bases are shared with TRBD2. From germline, CDR1 is LGHNA and CDR2 YNLKQL (reference sequence). CDR3 size: 15 residues. Trimming at V came to 3 bases and at J to 3 bases, leaving 4 bases not matched to a gene. The CDR3 DNA, read in part, is TGTGCCAGCAGCCACGGGACTGGTATCTATGCT. This sequence encodes CASSHGTGIYA. The entire CDR3 protein reads CASSHGTGIYAEQFF.

This clone occurred a few times. Genes here carry mouse names. The chain's CDR3 is CASSKDWGPYEQYF. The sequenced CDR3 bases are TGTGCCAGCAGCAAGGACTGGGGCCCGTAT. V gene TRBV13-1 combines with J gene TRBJ2-7, with 9 bases fitting TRBD2. The read terminates 4 residues before the CDR3 end, so the remaining end is supplied by the germline J gene. Germline CDR1 and CDR2: NSHNY and SYGAGN. The CDR3 loop spans 14 amino acids.